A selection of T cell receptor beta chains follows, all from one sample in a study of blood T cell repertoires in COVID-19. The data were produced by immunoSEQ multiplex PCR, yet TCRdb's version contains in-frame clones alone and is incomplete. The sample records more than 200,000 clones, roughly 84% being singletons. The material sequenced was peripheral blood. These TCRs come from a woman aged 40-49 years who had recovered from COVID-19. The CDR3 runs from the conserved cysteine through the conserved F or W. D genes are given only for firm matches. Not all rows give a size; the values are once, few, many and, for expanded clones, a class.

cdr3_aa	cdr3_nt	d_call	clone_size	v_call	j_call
CASSQSPVHSRGYGYTF	TGCGCCAGCAGTCAATCCCCCGTCCATTCCCGAGGCTATGGCTACACCTTC	-	-	TRBV23-1	TRBJ1-2
CASSKGTGGLTYEQYF	TGTGCCAGCAGCAAAGGGACAGGGGGACTAACCTACGAGCAGTACTTC	TRBD1	-	TRBV7-2	TRBJ2-7
CASSSPGRGGADTQYF	TGTGCCAGCAGTTCACCGGGTCGGGGGGGTGCGGATACGCAGTATTTT	TRBD2	-	TRBV28	TRBJ2-3
CASSLEQGVQETQYF	TGTGCCAGCAGCTTGGAGCAGGGGGTGCAGGAGACCCAGTACTTC	TRBD1	-	TRBV5-4	TRBJ2-5
CASSDGGFSGYTF	TGTGCCAGCAGCGATGGGGGGTTTTCTGGCTACACCTTC	-	-	TRBV25-1	TRBJ1-2
CAWMGWPRGADTGELFF	TGTGCCTGGATGGGCTGGCCGCGGGGGGCTGATACCGGGGAGCTGTTTTTT	TRBD2	-	TRBV30	TRBJ2-2
CASSLAIATGELFF	TGTGCTAGCAGCTTAGCGATAGCCACCGGGGAGCTGTTTTTT	-	-	TRBV7-7	TRBJ2-2
CASREGPDYEQYF	TGCGCCAGCAGGGAGGGGCCCGACTACGAGCAGTACTTC	-	-	TRBV10-2	TRBJ2-7
CASSIASGFYNEQFF	TGTGCCAGTAGTATCGCCTCGGGTTTCTACAATGAGCAGTTCTTC	-	-	TRBV19	TRBJ2-1
CASWRDRGTEAFF	TGTGCCAGCTGGCGGGACAGGGGCACTGAAGCTTTCTTT	TRBD1	few	TRBV6-5	TRBJ1-1
CASSLGQSYEQYF	TGTGCCAGCAGCCTCGGACAGTCCTACGAGCAGTACTTC	-	-	TRBV12-3/TRBV12-4	TRBJ2-7
CASSYSLNQPQHF	TGTGCCAGCAGTTACTCACTCAATCAGCCCCAGCATTTT	-	-	TRBV6-5	TRBJ1-5
CASSLAQGGRDEQFF	TGTGCCAGCAGCTTAGCCCAGGGGGGTAGGGATGAGCAGTTCTTC	-	once	TRBV11-3	TRBJ2-1